The 3 T cell receptor beta chains reported below all come from one sample, sequenced in a study of vaccination and CD4 T cells after COVID-19. Treatment here: roughly 11-day PBMC culture with coronavirus spike peptide pools or control peptides (ViraFEST assay). The Oncomine TCR Beta short-read assay was what sequenced the DNA obtained from cultured CD4+ T cells. TCRdb analysed the PCR reads with MiXCR anew, one entry per CDR3 protein. The sample has about 15,000 distinct CDR3 sequences, about 55% seen once. These receptors lack a known antigen. The sequencing here drew on CD4+ T cells from blood, cultured in vitro, taken before SARS-CoV-2 vaccination. The receptors originated from a human donor who had recovered from COVID-19.

The chain carries TRBV6-1 and TRBJ1-5, with D maybe TRBD1 (5 bases). CDR1 is MNHNS, CDR2 SASEGT, per germline. The CDR3 sequence is 11 residues long. The CDR3 coding sequence is TGTGGTGGGGGAGTGGGCCAGCCCCAGCATTTT. Translating gives CGGGVGQPQHF.

The chain has TRBV20-1 and TRBJ2-1; 11 nucleotides align to TRBD1. V lost 6 bases, J lost 8 bases, and 9 bases stayed unmatched. Germline values: CDR1 DFQATT, CDR2 SNEGSKA (reference sequence). The CDR3 spans 14 residues. CDR3 amino acids: CSAQPGQGGDEQFF. For the CDR3, the DNA is TGCAGTGCGCAACCGGGACAGGGGGGAGATGAGCAGTTCTTC.

The chain combines TRBV19 with TRBJ1-2; TRBD1 might be the D (5 bases). The CDR3 consists of 13 residues. Trimming cost V 7 bases and J 3 bases, with 12 bases left between them. Germline V CDR1 and CDR2: LNHDA, SQIVND (reference sequence). Written as DNA, the CDR3 is TGTGCCAGTACCCGGGGGGGGTACTATGGCTACACCTTC. This encodes CASTRGGYYGYTF.